The next 4 T cell receptor beta chains were all read from a single sample in a study of Ad26.COV2.S vaccination and SARS-CoV-2 variants. TCRdb's table, derived via immunoSEQ multiplex PCR, lists solely in-frame clones and lacks some. The sample shows under 550,000 clones, approximately 90% of them seen only once. As for treatment: 15 to 20 received Ad26.COV2.S at low or high dose, single or two shots; roughly five received placebo; per-sample allocation not given. Repertoires come from day 63 after the first vaccine or placebo injection. Material: peripheral blood, obtained in a trial of Ad26.COV2.S vaccine versus placebo. The source of these receptors is a person aged 18-60 years who received the Ad26.COV2.S COVID-19 vaccine or a placebo.

This clone is a singleton in its sample. V usage is TRBV19 and J usage is TRBJ2-7; a weak D match, TRBD2 (6 bases). Germline V gives CDR1 LNHDA, CDR2 SQIVND (reference sequence). The CDR3 has 12 residues. V was shortened by 9 bases and J by 3 bases, with 12 bases between the two germline ends. In DNA, the CDR3 is TGTGCCAGCATATCGCGGGACTACGAGCAGTACTTC. Its protein product is CASISRDYEQYF.

The chain has TRBV6-2 or TRBV6-3 and TRBJ2-1; D could derive from TRBD1 or TRBD2 (6 bases each). The V end lost 6 bases, the J end lost 7 bases, and 22 bases lay between the germline ends. Per the germline V gene, CDR1 is MNHEY and CDR2 is SVGEGT. The CDR3 length is 16 residues. The CDR3 here is CASSSGAGDFFNEQFF. The DNA of the CDR3 is TGTGCCAGCAGCTCCGGGGCAGGGGACTTTTTTAATGAGCAGTTCTTC.

DNA of the CDR3: TGCAGCGTTGTCGGGACAGGGGGGAACGAGCAGTACTTC. This codes for CSVVGTGGNEQYF. The chain employs TRBV29-1 and TRBJ2-7, with 11 bases identical to TRBD1. The V gene's germline CDR1 is SQVTM and CDR2 ANQGSEA. This CDR3 comprises 13 residues. The V gene end was trimmed by 4 bases and the J gene end by 5 bases; junction bases not matched to a gene: 4.

The V and J genes are TRBV28 and TRBJ1-2; possibly TRBD1 for D (5 bases). V was shortened by 5 bases and J by 4 bases, with 14 bases between the two germline ends. The CDR3 runs 14 residues. In germline, CDR1 is MDHEN, CDR2 SYDVKM. Written as DNA, the CDR3 is TGTGCCAGCAGTCTCCTCGTTGGGGCCTATGGCTACACCTTC. It is translated as CASSLLVGAYGYTF.